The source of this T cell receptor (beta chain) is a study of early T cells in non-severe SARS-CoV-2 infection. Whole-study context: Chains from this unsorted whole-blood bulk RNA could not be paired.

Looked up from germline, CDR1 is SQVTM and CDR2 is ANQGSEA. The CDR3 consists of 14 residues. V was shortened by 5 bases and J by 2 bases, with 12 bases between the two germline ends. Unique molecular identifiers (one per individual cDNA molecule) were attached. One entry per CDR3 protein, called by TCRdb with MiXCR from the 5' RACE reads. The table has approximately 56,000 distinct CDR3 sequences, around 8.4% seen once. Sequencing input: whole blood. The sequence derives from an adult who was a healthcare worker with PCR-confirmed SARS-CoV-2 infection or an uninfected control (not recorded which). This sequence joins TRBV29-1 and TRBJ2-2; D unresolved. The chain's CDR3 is CSVSKASNTGELFF. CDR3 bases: TGCAGCGTTTCTAAGGCCTCCAACACCGGGGAGCTGTTTTTT.